This passage covers 15 T cell receptor beta chains from one sample sequenced in a study of early T cells in non-severe SARS-CoV-2 infection. Each CDR3 protein gets one entry after TCRdb re-called the 5' RACE reads with MiXCR. This table has fewer than 100,000 distinct CDR3 sequences, more than 10% appearing once. Sequencing input: whole blood. The receptor set was obtained from an adult who was a healthcare worker with PCR-confirmed SARS-CoV-2 infection or an uninfected control (not recorded which).

This sequence joins TRBV2 and TRBJ2-7; TRBD1 agrees at 10 bases. CDR3 length equals 14 residues. Trimming took 4 bases from V and 4 from J; bases not matched to a gene: 4. CDR1 SNHLY and CDR2 FYNNEI come from the germline V gene. In DNA form, the CDR3 reads TGTGCCAGCAGTGGGACAGGGGGTATGTACGAGCAGTACTTC. It codes for CASSGTGGMYEQYF. The whole variable domain, filled in from reference TRBV2 and TRBJ2-7, reads EPEVTQTPSHQVTQMGQEVILRCVPISNHLYFYWYRQILGQKVEFLVSFYNNEISEKSEIFDDQFSVERPDGSNFTLKIRSTKLEDSAMYFCASSGTGGMYEQYFGPGTRLTVT.

This clonotype has at least ten counts. The rearrangement joins TRBV12-5 to TRBJ2-3; 11 bases match TRBD2. V lost 1 base to trimming and J lost 0 bases; unmatched junction nucleotides: 3. Germline V lookup: CDR1 LGHNT, CDR2 FRNRAP. There are 17 residues in the CDR3. The DNA of the CDR3 is TGTGCTAGTGGTTTGGCCCTAGCGGGAGGCAGCACAGATACGCAGTATTTT. Translated: CASGLALAGGSTDTQYF.

The V call is TRBV7-9, the J call TRBJ2-3; D is undetermined. This CDR3 has 12 amino acids. Trimming left V 5 bases short and J 1 base short, with 4 bases between. Germline lookup yields CDR1 SEHNR and CDR2 FQNEAQ (reference sequence). In nucleotides, the CDR3 is TGTGCCAGCAGCCCCCGCACAGATACGCAGTATTTT. It encodes CASSPRTDTQYF.

The rearrangement links TRBV29-1 to TRBJ2-5; D remains ambiguous. Trimming cost V 7 bases and J 1 base, with 10 bases left between them. Germline assignment: CDR1 SQVTM and CDR2 ANQGSEA. This CDR3 spans 12 amino acids. CDR3 protein: CSATEGQETQYF. CDR3 sequence (DNA): TGCAGCGCCACCGAAGGCCAAGAGACCCAGTACTTC. Together with reference TRBV29-1 and TRBJ2-5, the CDR3 gives the full variable domain: SAVISQKPSRDICQRGTSLTIQCQVDSQVTMMFWYRQQPGQSLTLIATANQGSEATYESGFVIDKFPISRPNLTFSTLTVSNMSPEDSSIYLCSATEGQETQYFGPGTRLLVL.

This clonotype was picked up a small number of times. The chain has TRBV2 and TRBJ2-7; 14 bases are shared with TRBD2. CDR3 size: 16 residues. With V trimmed by 2 bases and J by 4 bases, 4 bases remained unmatched. Germline V lookup: CDR1 SNHLY, CDR2 FYNNEI. The CDR3 DNA follows: TGTGCCAGCAGTGAAAGACTAGCGGGAGGGCAGTACGAGCAGTACTTC. Translation: CASSERLAGGQYEQYF.

This clonotype was counted only a few times. The chain has TRBV15 and TRBJ2-3; 9 bases match TRBD1. Looked up from germline, CDR1 is LNHNV and CDR2 is YYDKDF (reference sequence). The CDR3 sequence is 15 residues long. With V trimmed by 7 bases and J by 3 bases, 8 bases remained unmatched. CDR3 in amino acids: CATNTGGRRTDTQYF. In DNA form, the CDR3 reads TGTGCCACCAACACAGGGGGCAGGAGGACAGATACGCAGTATTTT.

This clonotype was seen only a few times. The genes are TRBV28 and TRBJ1-2, with unresolved D. Germline values: CDR1 MDHEN, CDR2 SYDVKM. Trimming stripped 3 bases from V and 4 bases from J, with 9 bases between. This CDR3 comprises 13 residues. The CDR3 region is CASSLMYSYGYTF. Written as DNA, the CDR3 is TGTGCCAGCAGTTTGATGTATTCCTATGGCTACACCTTC.

This clonotype has ten or more counts. V usage is TRBV21-1 and J usage is TRBJ1-1; the table's D call, TRBD1, has no DNA check behind it. TRBV21-1 is noted as a pseudogene. This CDR3 region has 19 residues. Written as DNA, the CDR3 is TGTGCCAGCAGCAAAGCTGGGGGACGCCAGGGGGGTATGAACACTGAAGCTTTCTTT. This sequence encodes CASSKAGGRQGGMNTEAFF.

The chain uses TRBV11-2 and TRBJ2-3, with 12 positions matching TRBD2. Germline V gives CDR1 SGHAT, CDR2 FQNNGV. This CDR3 region has 17 residues. The V and J ends lost 4 bases and 2 bases, in that order; junction bases with no gene match: 7. As DNA, the CDR3 is TGTGCCAGCAGCTCTCGGACTAGCGGGGTTATCACAGATACGCAGTATTTT. Translation gives CASSSRTSGVITDTQYF.

This clonotype showed up many times. This chain joins TRBV7-6 and TRBJ1-1; D remains unclear. The germline CDR1 and CDR2 sequences are SGHVS and FNYEAQ. The CDR3 has 12 residues. V was cut by 5 bases and J by 8 bases, with 12 bases left in between. The DNA of the CDR3 is TGTGCCAGCAGCCCTCCCCGGGCCGAAGCTTTCTTT. Translation: CASSPPRAEAFF.

The J gene is TRBJ2-7, the V gene TRBV7-9; either TRBD1 or TRBD2 may supply D (5 bases each). Between the trimmed V and J ends, which lost 0 bases and 3 bases, there was a span of 18 bases. The germline V gene encodes CDR1 SEHNR and CDR2 FQNEAQ (reference sequence). This CDR3 comprises 17 residues. The CDR3, as DNA: TGTGCCAGCAGCTTAGCAAGATCCGGGACGGGGAACTACGAGCAGTACTTC. Amino acid sequence: CASSLARSGTGNYEQYF.

This clonotype was seen only a few times. The chain has TRBV5-1 and TRBJ1-5; TRBD1 might be the D (5 bases). CDR1 SGHRS and CDR2 YFSETQ come from the germline V gene. The length of the CDR3 is 14 residues. V lost 0 bases, J lost 10 bases, and 14 bases lay in between. CDR3 protein: CASSLDGGSRPQHF. CDR3 in DNA: TGCGCCAGCAGCTTGGACGGGGGGTCACGCCCCCAGCATTTT.

This clonotype was counted at least ten times. The gene calls are TRBV2 and TRBJ2-3; D is perhaps TRBD1 (5 bases). The CDR3 contains 17 residues. In germline, CDR1 is SNHLY, CDR2 FYNNEI. Trimming left V 8 bases short and J 1 base short, with 22 bases between. Written as DNA, the CDR3 is TGTGCCAGCCGAAAGACTCACAGGTACCTGGGCACAGATACGCAGTATTTT. This translates into CASRKTHRYLGTDTQYF.

Many counts were recorded for this clonotype. This chain uses TRBV28 with TRBJ1-1; D perhaps matches TRBD1 (6 bases). The CDR3 is 17 amino acids. Trimming removed 6 bases at V and 7 bases at J, with 27 bases between. Per germline, CDR1 MDHEN and CDR2 SYDVKM. In DNA form, the CDR3 reads TGTGCCAGCAGATCCACACCAGGGGTTTCGGTGTATGGTGAAGCTTTCTTT. Residues: CASRSTPGVSVYGEAFF. Full variable domain (rest looked up from reference TRBV28 and TRBJ1-1): DVKVTQSSRYLVKRTGEKVFLECVQDMDHENMFWYRQDPGLGLRLIYFSYDVKMKEKGDIPEGYSVSREKKERFSLILESASTNQTSMYLCASRSTPGVSVYGEAFFGQGTRLTVV.

This clonotype has more than one count but fewer than ten. The rearrangement joins TRBV5-1 to TRBJ2-7; 7 bases match TRBD1. Germline CDR1 and CDR2: SGHRS and YFSETQ. Germline trimming cut 4 bases from V and 6 bases from J; bases unmatched to any gene: 10. This CDR3 comprises 14 residues. CDR3 DNA: TGCGCCAGCAGCACCAGGGGACAGCGACCCGAGCAGTACTTC. It yields the protein CASSTRGQRPEQYF.